This TCR beta chain was captured in a study of blood T cells in healthy people across ages. Findings and caveats of the study: Whereas aged donors had fewer naive CD4+ cells, long-lived donors had more of them and higher diversity.

For the second PCR, which ran for roughly 7 to 11 cycles, a sample-barcoded 5' primer and a J-beta primer mix were used. With 12 random nucleotides, a template-switch adaptor tagged each individual cDNA molecule. TCRdb itself ran the 5' RACE reads through MiXCR, one entry per CDR3 protein. The sample shows about 900,000 distinct CDR3 sequences, around two thirds of them seen only once. The draw of peripheral blood yielded ten milliliters from each donor. Isolating PBMCs gave at least 6 million of these cells per sample. Regarding this clonotype: What it recognizes is unknown.

Germline CDR1 MNHNS, CDR2 SASEGT. Trimming removed 3 bases at V and 0 bases at J, with 13 bases between. The CDR3 contains 16 residues. The V gene is TRBV6-1, the J gene TRBJ2-3; D unclear. The sequenced sample was blood. The clonotype originates from a man aged 25-45 years in good health. CDR3 region: CASSERTARSTDTQYF. For the CDR3, the DNA is TGTGCCAGCAGTGAGCGTACAGCGAGGAGCACAGATACGCAGTATTTT.